This is a list of T cell receptor beta chains from one sample in a study of T cell clonotyping in hematopoietic cell transplantation. The table came from immunoSEQ multiplex PCR; TCRdb's copy has only in-frame clones and leaves some out. The data hold tens of thousands of clones, with just over 85% observed a single time. This specimen consisted of peripheral blood mononuclear cells, obtained before stem cell transplant. The receptors shown here come from a man aged 55 to 70 with biphenotypic leukemia. Some clones in this sample may be carry-over from other donors' samples. Both conserved end residues are part of each CDR3. The order of the fields is clone size, V gene, D gene, J gene, CDR3 protein, CDR3 DNA. D genes are given only for firm matches. The listing skips clone size in some rows; elsewhere it reads once, few, many or a size class.

.	TRBV28	.	TRBJ2-3	CASSWGRAYTDTQYF	TGTGCCAGCAGTTGGGGTCGAGCCTACACAGATACGCAGTATTTT
.	TRBV6-1	.	TRBJ2-5	CASSEGVVQETQYF	TGTGCCAGCAGTGAAGGGGTGGTACAGGAGACCCAGTACTTC
once	TRBV29-1	.	TRBJ2-3	CSAGVRDTQYF	TGCAGCGCAGGGGTCCGAGATACGCAGTATTTT
once	TRBV28	TRBD1	TRBJ1-5	CASRDGQGINQPQHF	TGTGCCAGCAGGGACGGACAGGGAATCAATCAGCCCCAGCATTTT
.	TRBV30	TRBD2	TRBJ2-1	CAWDSGRGYNEQFF	TGTGCCTGGGATAGCGGGAGGGGCTACAATGAGCAGTTCTTC
.	TRBV7-2	.	TRBJ2-5	CASSYGFQETQYF	TGTGCCAGCAGCTATGGGTTCCAAGAGACCCAGTACTTC
.	TRBV5-4	.	TRBJ2-7	CASNVGTGYEQYF	TGTGCCAGCAACGTCGGGACCGGTTACGAGCAGTACTTC
.	TRBV30	TRBD1	TRBJ1-1	CAWISDRGLNTEAFF	TGTGCCTGGATATCGGACAGGGGGTTGAACACTGAAGCTTTCTTT
.	TRBV11-3	TRBD2	TRBJ2-3	CASSYLARECIIWVKDTQYF	TGTGCCAGCAGCTATCTAGCGCGGGAGTGTATTATTTGGGTCAAAGATACGCAGTATTTT
.	TRBV28	TRBD2	TRBJ2-4	CASSLGLAANIQYF	TGTGCCAGCAGTTTAGGACTAGCTGCAAACATTCAGTACTTC
once	TRBV6-1	.	TRBJ1-1	CASSENWGWTEAFF	TGTGCCAGCAGTGAAAATTGGGGGTGGACTGAAGCTTTCTTT
.	TRBV28	.	TRBJ1-2	CASRGGESYGYTF	TGTGCCAGCCGGGGGGGAGAAAGCTATGGCTACACCTTC
.	TRBV30	.	TRBJ1-5	CAWSVGSNQPQHF	TGTGCCTGGAGTGTTGGCAGCAATCAGCCCCAGCATTTT
.	TRBV30	.	TRBJ1-2	CAWSDYGYTF	TGTGCCTGGAGTGACTATGGCTACACCTTC
.	TRBV7-9	.	TRBJ2-5	CASSLTPVETQYF	TGTGCCAGCAGCTTAACCCCCGTGGAGACCCAGTACTTC
.	TRBV5-1	TRBD2	TRBJ2-7	CASSLESASGTYEQYF	TGCGCCAGCAGCTTGGAATCGGCTAGCGGGACCTACGAGCAGTACTTC
once	TRBV30	TRBD1	TRBJ2-5	CAWSVGTGQETQYF	TGTGCCTGGAGTGTTGGGACAGGACAAGAGACCCAGTACTTC
.	TRBV7-6	.	TRBJ1-5	CASSQARGQPQHF	TGTGCCAGCAGCCAAGCGAGGGGTCAGCCCCAGCATTTT
.	TRBV21-1	.	TRBJ1-1	CASSVCLATNRTEAFF	TGTGCCAGCAGCGTCTGTTTAGCTACAAATCGCACTGAAGCTTTCTTT
.	TRBV5-6	.	TRBJ1-5	CASSKQYSNQPQHF	TGTGCCAGCAGCAAACAGTATAGCAATCAGCCCCAGCATTTT
.	TRBV5-1	.	TRBJ1-2	CASSLDRAAYGYTF	TGCGCCAGCAGCTTGGATCGAGCCGCCTATGGCTACACCTTC
few	TRBV7-9	.	TRBJ2-7	CASSRGTTSYEQYF	TGTGCCAGCTCGAGAGGCACAACCTCCTACGAGCAGTACTTC
.	TRBV27	.	TRBJ2-6	CASSLDSGANVLTF	TGTGCCAGCAGTCTCGACTCTGGGGCCAACGTCCTGACTTTC
.	TRBV28	.	TRBJ1-1	CASSFGNTEAFF	TGTGCCAGCAGTTTCGGGAACACTGAAGCTTTCTTT
.	TRBV7-2	.	TRBJ2-3	CASSLVRGSTDTQYF	TGTGCCAGCAGCTTAGTCCGAGGTTCCACAGATACGCAGTATTTT
.	TRBV6-1	.	TRBJ2-7	CASSVLTGTYEQYF	TGTGCCAGCAGTGTTCTGACAGGAACCTACGAGCAGTACTTC
.	TRBV28	.	TRBJ2-5	CASSFRRETQYF	TGTGCCAGCAGTTTTAGGAGAGAGACCCAGTACTTC
.	TRBV2	TRBD2	TRBJ2-1	CASSASGLGREQFF	TGTGCCAGCAGTGCCTCGGGACTAGGAAGAGAGCAGTTCTTC
.	TRBV9	.	TRBJ1-3	CASSADSGNTIYF	TGTGCCAGCAGCGCGGACTCTGGAAACACCATATATTTT
.	TRBV30	.	TRBJ1-3	CAWSRGSEDTIYF	TGTGCCTGGAGTCGGGGGAGTGAGGACACCATATATTTT
.	TRBV7-2	.	TRBJ1-4	CASSLGPQGTEKLFF	TGTGCCAGCAGCTTAGGCCCTCAGGGAACTGAAAAACTGTTTTTT
.	TRBV6-1	TRBD1	TRBJ2-7	CASSEGPQGADGEQYF	TGTGCCAGCAGTGAAGGGCCCCAGGGGGCGGACGGCGAGCAGTACTTC
.	TRBV7-2	.	TRBJ2-3	CASSALRPTQYF	TGTGCCAGCAGCGCCTTACGGCCTACGCAGTATTTT
once	TRBV29-1	.	TRBJ2-1	CSVDGQRAGSYNEQFF	TGCAGCGTAGACGGTCAACGAGCGGGCTCCTACAATGAGCAGTTCTTC
.	TRBV28	.	TRBJ2-7	CASSSPGGYEQYF	TGTGCCAGCAGTTCGCCCGGAGGCTACGAGCAGTACTTC
.	TRBV5-4	.	TRBJ2-5	CASSITGTPNQETQYF	TGTGCCAGCAGTATTACCGGGACTCCGAACCAAGAGACCCAGTACTTC
.	TRBV29-1	.	TRBJ2-1	CSVEAGFRDSLHNEQFF	TGCAGCGTTGAAGCAGGTTTCCGGGACTCCTTACACAATGAGCAGTTCTTC
few	TRBV27	.	TRBJ2-6	CASSLSGANVLTF	TGTGCCAGCAGTTTATCTGGGGCCAACGTCCTGACTTTC
.	TRBV30	.	TRBJ1-2	CAWTGDRETNYGGYTF	TGTGCCTGGACCGGAGACAGAGAAACTAACTATGGGGGCTACACCTTC
.	TRBV28	.	TRBJ2-7	CASSEAGTPYEQYF	TGTGCCAGCAGTGAAGCCGGGACACCTTACGAGCAGTACTTC